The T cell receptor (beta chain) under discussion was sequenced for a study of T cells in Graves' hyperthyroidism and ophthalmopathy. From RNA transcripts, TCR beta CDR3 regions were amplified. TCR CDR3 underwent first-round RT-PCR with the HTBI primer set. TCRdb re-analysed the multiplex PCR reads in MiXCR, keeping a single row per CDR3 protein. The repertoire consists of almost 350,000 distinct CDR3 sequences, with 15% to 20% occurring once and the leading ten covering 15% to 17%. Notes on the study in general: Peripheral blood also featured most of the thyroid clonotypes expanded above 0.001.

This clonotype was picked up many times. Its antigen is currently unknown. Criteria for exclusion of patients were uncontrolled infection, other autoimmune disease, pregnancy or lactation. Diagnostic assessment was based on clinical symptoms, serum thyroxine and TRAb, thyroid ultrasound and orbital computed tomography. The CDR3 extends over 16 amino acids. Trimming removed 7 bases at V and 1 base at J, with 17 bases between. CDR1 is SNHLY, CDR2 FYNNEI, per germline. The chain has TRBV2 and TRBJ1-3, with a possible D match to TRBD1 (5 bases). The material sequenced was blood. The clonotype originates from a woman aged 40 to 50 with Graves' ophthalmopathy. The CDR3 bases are TGTGCCAGCACCGAATTCTACGGGGGGTCTGGAAACACCATATATTTT. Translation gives CASTEFYGGSGNTIYF.